This T cell receptor beta chain was recorded in a study of cytomegalovirus exposure and HLA in healthy donors. PCR used 60 Vbeta primers and 13 Jbeta primers. Repertoires were generated with immunoSEQ multiplex PCR, while TCRdb's copy carries only in-frame clones and drops some. The data show about 110,000 clones, with over 75% seen just once and around 4% held by the top ten. Sequenced input: PBMCs. This receptor was obtained from a human donor in good health.

The CDR3 nucleotides read TGTGCCAGCAGTGAAGCGCTCGCGGGGGGTCAGCCCCAGCATTTT. Amino acid sequence: CASSEALAGGQPQHF. The V call is TRBV6-1, the J call TRBJ1-5; tentatively, D is TRBD1 (5 bases). CDR3 size: 15 residues. V was pared by 0 bases and J by 6 bases, with 12 bases between. Germline CDR1 MNHNS, CDR2 SASEGT.